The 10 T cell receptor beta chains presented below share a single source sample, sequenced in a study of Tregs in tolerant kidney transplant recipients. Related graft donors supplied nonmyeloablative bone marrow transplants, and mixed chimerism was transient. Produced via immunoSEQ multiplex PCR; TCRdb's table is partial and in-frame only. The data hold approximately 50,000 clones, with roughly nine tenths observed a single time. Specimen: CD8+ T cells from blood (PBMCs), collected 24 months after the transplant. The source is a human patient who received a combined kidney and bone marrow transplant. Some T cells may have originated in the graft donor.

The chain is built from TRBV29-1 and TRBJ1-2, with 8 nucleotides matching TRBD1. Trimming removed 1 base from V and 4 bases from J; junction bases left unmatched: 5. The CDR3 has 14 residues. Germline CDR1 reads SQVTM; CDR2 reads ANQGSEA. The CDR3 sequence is CSVEALDRAYGYTF. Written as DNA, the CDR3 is TGCAGCGTTGAAGCCTTGGACAGGGCCTATGGCTACACCTTC.

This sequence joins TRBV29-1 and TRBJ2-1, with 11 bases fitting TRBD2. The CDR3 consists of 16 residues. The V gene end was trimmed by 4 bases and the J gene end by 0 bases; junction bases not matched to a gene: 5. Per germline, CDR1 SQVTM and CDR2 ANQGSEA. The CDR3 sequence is CSVVSGTSGSYNEQFF. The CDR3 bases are TGCAGCGTTGTGAGTGGGACTAGCGGCTCCTACAATGAGCAGTTCTTC.

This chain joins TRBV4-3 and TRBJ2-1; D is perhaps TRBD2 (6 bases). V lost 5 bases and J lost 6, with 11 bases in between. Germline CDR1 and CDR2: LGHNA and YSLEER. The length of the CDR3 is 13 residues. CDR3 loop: CASSRSGSNEQFF. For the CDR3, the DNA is TGCGCCAGCAGCAGAAGCGGGTCCAATGAGCAGTTCTTC.

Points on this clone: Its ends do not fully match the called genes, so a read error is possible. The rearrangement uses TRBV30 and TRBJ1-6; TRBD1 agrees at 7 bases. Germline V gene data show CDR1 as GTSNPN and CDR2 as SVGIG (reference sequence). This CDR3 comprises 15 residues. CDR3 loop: CAWRRPGQYNSPLHF. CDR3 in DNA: TGTGCCTGGAGACGACCGGGACAGTATAATTCCCCCCTCCACTTT.

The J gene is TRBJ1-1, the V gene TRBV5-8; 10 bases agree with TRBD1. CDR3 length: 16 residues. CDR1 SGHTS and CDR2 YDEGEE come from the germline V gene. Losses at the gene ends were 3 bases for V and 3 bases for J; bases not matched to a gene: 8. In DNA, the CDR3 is TGTGCCAGCAGCTACAACCCCGGGACAGGGGACACTGAAGCTTTCTTT. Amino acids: CASSYNPGTGDTEAFF. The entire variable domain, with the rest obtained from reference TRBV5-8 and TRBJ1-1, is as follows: EAGVTQSPTHLIKTRGQQATLRCSPISGHTSVYWYQQALGLGLQFLLWYDEGEERNRGNFPPRFSGRQFPNYSSELNVNALELEDSALYLCASSYNPGTGDTEAFFGQGTRLTVV.

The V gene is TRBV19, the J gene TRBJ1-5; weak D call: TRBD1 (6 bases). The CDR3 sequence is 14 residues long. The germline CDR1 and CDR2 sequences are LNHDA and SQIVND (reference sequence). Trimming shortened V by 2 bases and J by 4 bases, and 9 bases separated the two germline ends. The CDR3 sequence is CASSILQGNQPQHF. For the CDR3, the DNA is TGTGCCAGTAGTATATTACAGGGTAATCAGCCCCAGCATTTT.

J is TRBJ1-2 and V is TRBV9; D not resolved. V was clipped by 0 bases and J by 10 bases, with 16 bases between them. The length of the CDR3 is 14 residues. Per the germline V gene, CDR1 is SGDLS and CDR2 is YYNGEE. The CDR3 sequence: CASSVDLAQVAYTF. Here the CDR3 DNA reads TGTGCCAGCAGCGTAGATTTGGCGCAAGTAGCCTACACCTTC.

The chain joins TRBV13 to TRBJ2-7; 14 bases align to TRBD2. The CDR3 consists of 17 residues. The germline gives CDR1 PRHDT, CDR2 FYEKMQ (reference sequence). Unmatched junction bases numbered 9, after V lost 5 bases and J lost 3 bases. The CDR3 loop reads CASSRNRGLAGDYEQYF. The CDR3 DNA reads TGTGCCAGCAGCCGTAATCGGGGACTAGCGGGAGACTACGAGCAGTACTTC.

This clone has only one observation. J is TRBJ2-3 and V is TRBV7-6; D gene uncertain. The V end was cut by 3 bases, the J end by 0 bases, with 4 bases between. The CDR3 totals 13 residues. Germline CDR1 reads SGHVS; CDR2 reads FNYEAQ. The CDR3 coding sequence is TGTGCCAGCAGCTTCATCAGCACAGATACGCAGTATTTT. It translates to CASSFISTDTQYF.

CDR3 loop: CASSEGDNLHEQYF. Written as DNA, the CDR3 is TGTGCCAGCAGTGAAGGGGACAACTTACACGAGCAGTACTTC. This sequence joins TRBV6-1 and TRBJ2-7, with D perhaps matching TRBD1 (6 bases). CDR3 length: 14 residues. V dropped 1 base and J dropped 5 bases, with 12 bases sitting between them. Germline CDR1 reads MNHNS; CDR2 reads SASEGT.